Shown below are 31 T cell receptor beta chains from a single sample sequenced in a study of blood T cells in healthy people across ages. Primed by a sample-barcoded 5' primer and a J-beta primer mix, a second PCR proceeded for about 7 to 12 cycles. TCRdb ran MiXCR on the 5' RACE reads and lists one entry per CDR3 protein. The data hold roughly 1 million distinct CDR3 sequences, with around 27% observed a single time. This same sample was also part of a study on T cells of mothers and their children.

The sequenced sample was blood. These receptors all come from a girl aged 2 to 10 in good health.

This CDR3 is CASSPPTGSYNEQFF. The CDR3 nucleotides read TGTGCCAGCTCACCACCTACGGGCTCCTACAATGAGCAGTTCTTC. This rearrangement joins TRBV18 to TRBJ2-1; no reliable D call. V was shortened by 0 bases and J by 0 bases, with 6 bases between the two germline ends. There are 15 residues in the CDR3. From germline, CDR1 is KGHSH and CDR2 LQKENI.

This sequence joins TRBV9 and TRBJ2-5; D unresolved. The DNA end lines up better with TRBJ2-1; the J call may be wrong. Germline V gives CDR1 SGDLS, CDR2 YYNGEE. There are 15 residues in the CDR3. CDR3 nucleotides: TGTGCCAGCAGCGGAGGATTTCGACTTGCTAATGAGCAGTTCTTC. Translated: CASSGGFRLANEQFF.

The chain joins TRBV7-2 to TRBJ2-5; D not resolved. Trimming took off 5 bases at V and 4 bases at J, with 14 bases between the two ends. Germline V lookup: CDR1 SGHTA, CDR2 FQGNSA. The CDR3 runs 14 residues. The CDR3: CASSRIVTGETQYF. In DNA, the CDR3 is TGTGCCAGCAGCCGAATAGTAACGGGAGAGACCCAGTACTTC.

The genes are TRBV4-1 and TRBJ1-2, with D uncertain. Germline CDR1 is MGHRA and CDR2 is YSYEKL. The CDR3 runs to 13 residues. V shed 4 bases and J shed 6 bases, with 12 bases lying between them. CDR3 amino acids: CASSPRHQDGYTF. The CDR3 DNA reads TGCGCCAGCAGCCCTAGGCATCAAGATGGCTACACCTTC.

V usage is TRBV28 and J usage is TRBJ2-1; 13 bases agree with TRBD2. This CDR3 spans 18 amino acids. Germline V gene lookup returns CDR1 MDHEN and CDR2 SYDVKM. After removal of 3 bases from V and 0 bases from J, the junction contained 5 bases not matched to a gene. The CDR3 protein is CASSFSGTSGISYNEQFF. The CDR3 DNA follows: TGTGCCAGCAGTTTTTCCGGGACTAGCGGGATCTCCTACAATGAGCAGTTCTTC.

This clonotype was observed a few times. The genes are TRBV9 and TRBJ2-7; D tentatively fits TRBD1 or TRBD2 (5 bases each). This CDR3 is built from 16 residues. The germline CDR1 and CDR2 sequences are SGDLS and YYNGEE. V lost 2 bases to trimming and J lost 3 bases, with 18 bases between them. In DNA, the CDR3 is TGTGCCAGCAGCGTCAGTGTCGGGACGGAGCTCTACGAGCAGTACTTC. It yields the protein CASSVSVGTELYEQYF.

This clonotype was seen a few times. This chain links TRBV7-8 with TRBJ2-3; 9 bases fit TRBD2. Germline values: CDR1 SGHVS, CDR2 FQNEAQ. CDR3 length: 14 residues. After removal of 8 bases from V and 1 base from J, the junction contained 4 bases not matched to a gene. CDR3 nucleotides: TGTGCCAGCTCCCAGCGGGGGGGCACAGATACGCAGTATTTT. Translation: CASSQRGGTDTQYF.

This clonotype showed up just a few times. CDR3 coding DNA: TGCGCCAGCAGCTCACTAGCGCCAAACTACAATGAGCAGTTCTTC. Amino acids: CASSSLAPNYNEQFF. This rearrangement joins TRBV5-1 to TRBJ2-1; 7 positions match TRBD2. V lost 3 bases, J lost 3 bases, and 6 bases stayed unmatched. Germline V gene sequence: CDR1 SGHRS, CDR2 YFSETQ. This CDR3 contains 15 residues.

As regards this clonotype: The conserved closing phenylalanine or tryptophan is absent in this CDR3, likely reflecting a read error. No DNA is shown, since the ends of the CDR3 on it are uncertain; the CDR3 is the one TCRdb lists. This chain connects TRBV7-2 to TRBJ2-4. CDR1 and CDR2 from the germline V gene are SGHTA and FQGNSA. The CDR3 region is 13 residues in length, termini included. CDR3: CASSFSGSLGLDL.

This clonotype was found a few times. J is TRBJ1-2 and V is TRBV4-3, with D unclear. This CDR3 has 15 amino acids. CDR1 and CDR2 (germline): LGHNA, YSLEER. The V and J ends lost 0 bases and 4 bases respectively, with 12 bases between them. CDR3 protein: CASSQDKGGLYGYTF. The CDR3 region has the DNA TGCGCCAGCAGCCAAGATAAGGGCGGCCTCTATGGCTACACCTTC.

This clonotype was found many times. The chain employs TRBV12-3 or TRBV12-4 and TRBJ2-5, with D tentatively TRBD2 (6 bases). V lost 6 bases and J lost 2, with 10 bases in between. The CDR3 consists of 13 residues. The CDR3 sequence: CASSRGRQETQYF. CDR3 in DNA: TGTGCCAGCAGCCGGGGGAGACAAGAGACCCAGTACTTC.

The genes are TRBV7-8 and TRBJ1-1; no firm D call. Trimming took 3 bases from V and 5 from J, leaving 19 bases between them. Germline V gives CDR1 SGHVS, CDR2 FQNEAQ. CDR3 length: 16 residues. The CDR3 region has the DNA TGTGCCAGCAGCTTTGCGGACGCCTCATATTGGACTGAAGCTTTCTTT. Its protein product is CASSFADASYWTEAFF.

This clonotype was counted between two and nine times. The chain joins TRBV6-2 or TRBV6-3 to TRBJ2-1; D not resolved. Trimming left V 6 bases short and J 5 bases short, with 14 bases between. CDR1 and CDR2 from the germline V gene are MNHEY and SVGEGT. The CDR3 contains 14 residues. CDR3: CASSSLTLDNEQFF. CDR3 DNA: TGTGCCAGCAGCTCCCTTACCCTTGACAATGAGCAGTTCTTC.

This clonotype was seen more than once but under ten times. The chain links TRBV7-2 to TRBJ2-1; 8 bases match TRBD2. CDR3 size: 15 residues. J gave up 8 bases and V 2 bases, and 8 bases lay outside the gene matches. Germline-derived CDR1 and CDR2 are SGHTA and FQGNSA. This chain's CDR3 is CASSLRGERGYEQFF. The CDR3 region has the DNA TGTGCCAGCAGCTTAAGGGGTGAGCGGGGGTATGAGCAGTTCTTC.

The chain is built from TRBV7-2 and TRBJ2-3; no definite D call. Per the germline V gene, CDR1 is SGHTA and CDR2 is FQGNSA. This CDR3 contains 14 residues. V was pared by 4 bases and J by 4 bases, with 12 bases between. The CDR3 here is CASSSGTYPDTQYF. The CDR3 nucleotides are TGTGCCAGCAGCTCAGGAACCTACCCAGATACGCAGTATTTT. Using reference TRBV7-2 and TRBJ2-3 for the parts outside the CDR3, the full variable domain is GAGVSQSPSNKVTEKGKDVELRCDPISGHTALYWYRQSLGQGLEFLIYFQGNSAPDKSGLPSDRFSAERTGGSVSTLTIQRTQQEDSAVYLCASSSGTYPDTQYFGPGTRLTVL.

The chain employs TRBV29-1 and TRBJ2-1, with 7 nucleotides matching TRBD2. V lost 6 bases and J lost 3; bases outside the gene matches: 26. The length of the CDR3 is 20 residues. Germline V gene lookup returns CDR1 SQVTM and CDR2 ANQGSEA. The CDR3 DNA reads as TGCAGCGTAGCCAGCCCGAGGGCACGCAGCGGGACTTCGAGCTACAATGAGCAGTTCTTC. It yields the protein CSVASPRARSGTSSYNEQFF.

This chain connects TRBV20-1 to TRBJ1-1; perhaps TRBD1 as D (5 bases). Germline CDR1 is DFQATT and CDR2 is SNEGSKA (reference sequence). V was clipped by 5 bases and J by 3 bases, with 19 bases between them. The CDR3 consists of 15 residues. For the CDR3, the DNA is TGCAGTGCTGTGCCCGGGGGGGGACGAGACACTGAAGCTTTCTTT. As protein: CSAVPGGGRDTEAFF.

This clonotype was observed a handful of times. In DNA form, the CDR3 reads TGTGCCAGCAGCTTAGTGGCGGGAGATTCCTGGGAGACCCAGTACTTC. This encodes CASSLVAGDSWETQYF. The chain carries TRBV13 and TRBJ2-5; 7 bases fit TRBD2. CDR3 length equals 16 residues. CDR1 is PRHDT and CDR2 is FYEKMQ in the germline V gene (reference sequence). V lost 1 base and J lost 5; bases outside the gene matches: 10.

This clonotype appeared a few times. This chain connects TRBV6-1 to TRBJ1-2, with 8 bases identical to TRBD1. The CDR3 is 15 residues long. The germline V gene encodes CDR1 MNHNS and CDR2 SASEGT. With V trimmed by 0 bases and J by 5 bases, 5 bases remained unmatched. The CDR3 loop is CASSEADREIYGYTF. CDR3 sequence (DNA): TGTGCCAGCAGTGAAGCGGACAGGGAAATTTATGGCTACACCTTC.

As to this clonotype: No conserved phenylalanine or tryptophan is present at the end of the CDR3, so a read error is the likely explanation. Because the CDR3's place on the DNA is in doubt, the DNA is left out and the CDR3 is given as listed by TCRdb. The chain recombines TRBV20-1 with TRBJ2-7; the tabulated D call, TRBD2, remains unverified against the DNA. CDR1 is DFQATT and CDR2 is SNEGSKA in the germline V gene (reference sequence). The CDR3 is 12 residues long, ends included. CDR3 amino acids: CSPHGLAGGPFL.

This clonotype has only a few counts. CDR3 nucleotide sequence: TGCAGTGCCCGCCATAGCGGGAGCTCCTACGAGCAGTACTTC. It translates to CSARHSGSSYEQYF. The chain recombines TRBV20-1 with TRBJ2-7; 9 positions match TRBD2. CDR1 is DFQATT and CDR2 is SNEGSKA in the germline V gene (reference sequence). This CDR3 contains 14 residues. V was pared by 6 bases and J by 0 bases, with 6 bases of the junction left unmatched.

This clonotype has more than one count but fewer than ten. The rearrangement links TRBV2 to TRBJ2-1; 11 nucleotides match TRBD2. The assigned J gene may be wrong: the sequence end matches TRBJ2-5 better. CDR1 is SNHLY, CDR2 FYNNEI, per germline. This CDR3 is built from 16 residues. The CDR3 DNA sequence: TGTGCCAGCAGTGAAAACCTAGCGGGAGGACGGGTGACCCAGTACTTC. It specifies CASSENLAGGRVTQYF.

The V and J genes are TRBV10-3 and TRBJ2-7, with 7 positions matching TRBD1. V gave up 2 bases and J gave up 12 bases; unmatched junction bases: 10. Germline V gives CDR1 ENHRY, CDR2 SYGVKD. The CDR3 contains 13 residues. The CDR3 loop is CAISEGSRDSRYF. The CDR3 DNA reads TGTGCCATCAGTGAGGGTTCCCGGGACAGCCGGTACTTC.

There are a few counts of this clonotype. The chain recombines TRBV5-1 with TRBJ2-1, with D possibly being TRBD1 or TRBD2 (5 bases each). The germline V gene has CDR1 SGHRS and CDR2 YFSETQ. The CDR3 covers 11 residues. The V end lost 4 bases, the J end lost 10 bases, and 9 bases lay between the germline ends. This CDR3 is CASSRDVEQFF. The CDR3 DNA is TGCGCCAGCAGCCGGGACGTGGAGCAGTTCTTC.

The chain has TRBV5-1 and TRBJ2-1; 9 bases are a match to TRBD1. The V segment lost 6 bases and the J segment 7 bases; nucleotides outside the gene matches: 11. The germline gives CDR1 SGHRS, CDR2 YFSETQ. The CDR3 totals 15 residues. In DNA form, the CDR3 reads TGCGCCAGCACCCGGGCGGGGACAGGGATGAATGAGCAGTTCTTC. Translated: CASTRAGTGMNEQFF.

Only a few counts were recorded for this clonotype. The limits of the CDR3 on the DNA are not certain, so only TCRdb's listed CDR3 is given. This chain joins TRBV21-1 and TRBJ2-4; TRBD1, the D gene given by the table, was not confirmed from the DNA. TRBV21-1 is reported as a pseudogene. Including both end residues, the CDR3 is 16 amino acids long. The CDR3 loop reads CASSKVGRGIKNIQYF.

About this clonotype itself: A much larger clone sits a single nucleotide away, making a read error possible. V usage is TRBV7-2 and J usage is TRBJ2-1, with 9 bases fitting TRBD2. The germline CDR1 and CDR2 sequences are SGHTA and FQGNSA. The CDR3 has 16 residues. The V and J ends lost 3 bases and 0 bases, in that order; junction bases with no gene match: 3. DNA for the CDR3: TGTGCCAGCAGCTTCTTTAGCGGGAGCTCCTACAATGAGCAGTTCTTC. It is translated as CASSFFSGSSYNEQFF.

The chain carries TRBV12-3 or TRBV12-4 and TRBJ1-2; tentatively, D is TRBD1 (5 bases). The CDR3 sequence is 14 residues long. V gave up 3 bases and J gave up 0 bases, with 8 bases separating them. DNA for the CDR3: TGTGCCAGCAGTTTCGGACACACTAACTATGGCTACACCTTC. Translation: CASSFGHTNYGYTF.

The rearrangement joins TRBV28 to TRBJ2-5, with TRBD1 as a possible D gene (5 bases). The V end lost 4 bases, the J end lost 5 bases, and 8 bases lay between the germline ends. Germline values: CDR1 MDHEN, CDR2 SYDVKM. The CDR3 runs 12 residues. The CDR3 protein is CASSSNRETQYF. Written as DNA, the CDR3 is TGTGCCAGCAGTTCCAACAGGGAGACCCAGTACTTC.

The J gene is TRBJ2-5, the V gene TRBV3-1; tentative D call: TRBD2 (6 bases). The J call may be faulty, since TRBJ2-7 better matches the DNA end. Germline V lookup: CDR1 LGHDT, CDR2 YNNKEL (reference sequence). The CDR3 covers 15 residues. The CDR3 nucleotides are TGTGCCAGCAGCCAAGATCGCGGGGTTCAATACGAGCAGTACTTC. Protein product: CASSQDRGVQYEQYF.

V and J are TRBV3-1 and TRBJ2-1; D is unresolved. The DNA end is a closer match to TRBJ2-5, so the J assignment may be wrong. The CDR3 is 13 residues long. Per the germline V gene, CDR1 is LGHDT and CDR2 is YNNKEL (reference sequence). The CDR3 DNA follows: TGTGCCAGCACCACCCGGCCTCTGGGGACCCAGTACTTC. Its translation: CASTTRPLGTQYF.